A single TCR beta chain is shown here with its context. Its specificity is not known. This sample is drawn from a study of T cells after yellow fever vaccination. Background on the study: Low-cell-number fractions were prepared with SMART-Seq v4 Ultra Low Input. General study findings and limits: The presence of abundant clonotypes contaminating from the bulk population was possible in FACS-sorted repertoires.

The authors made TCR cDNA by 5'RACE template switching, adding a universal primer site and UMIs. TCRdb passed the 5' RACE reads through MiXCR, listing each CDR3 protein once. The sample lists roughly 240,000 distinct CDR3 sequences; approximately 6.7% were seen once. Germline V lookup: CDR1 KGHSH, CDR2 LQKENI. Trimming shortened V by 3 bases and J by 0 bases, and 9 bases separated the two germline ends. The CDR3 contains 15 residues. The chain has TRBV18 and TRBJ1-5; D remains ambiguous. Here the sequenced sample was CD4+ T cells sorted from PBMCs, taken on the day of the yellow fever booster vaccination. The receptor's source is a man younger than 40 who received the YFV17D yellow fever vaccine. The CDR3 DNA is TGTGCCAGCTCACCGGCGGCTTATAGCAATCAGCCCCAGCATTTT. Protein sequence: CASSPAAYSNQPQHF.